This record looks at one TCR beta chain sequence and its context. Antigen specificity is unknown. The CDR3 spans 17 residues. V lost 0 bases and J 3 bases, leaving 17 bases between the germline ends. The germline V gene has CDR1 SGDLS and CDR2 YYNGEE. TCR beta CDR3 region amplification was performed from RNA transcripts. HTBI primers were the set used in a first-round RT-PCR of the TCR CDR3. TCRdb reanalysed the multiplex PCR reads using MiXCR and keeps one entry per CDR3 protein. The sample has approximately 400,000 distinct CDR3 sequences, approximately 17% seen once; the top ten hold over 35%. Orbital computed tomography and thyroid ultrasound, together with serum TRAb and thyroxine and clinical symptoms, were used for diagnoses. The entry originates in a study of T cells in Graves' hyperthyroidism and ophthalmopathy. Study-wide results and limits: The blood repertoire included most of the expanded thyroid clonotypes above 0.001.

The V gene is TRBV9, the J gene TRBJ2-3; maybe TRBD2 (6 bases). Sample: blood. This receptor was obtained from a man aged 18 to 29 with Graves' ophthalmopathy. CDR3 amino acids: CASSVGALAGSTDTQYF. CDR3 coding DNA: TGTGCCAGCAGCGTAGGAGCTTTGGCGGGGTCAACAGATACGCAGTATTTT.